This is a list of T cell receptor beta chains from one sample in a study of blood T cell repertoires in COVID-19. Generated by immunoSEQ multiplex PCR, the TCRdb table keeps only in-frame clones and is missing some. The profile covers almost 500,000 clones, with roughly nine tenths appearing a single time and under 9.5% taken by the ten largest. The material sequenced was PBMCs or T cells enriched from blood (not recorded which). The receptors shown here come from a woman aged 60-75 years who had recovered from COVID-19. Each CDR3 is given with its conserved first and last residue. The order of the fields is J gene, D gene, clone size, V gene, CDR3 length, CDR3 protein, CDR3 DNA. A D gene is named only where the DNA matches it firmly. Clone size is stated in some rows and not others, as once, few, many or a class when expanded.

>TRBJ1-1|TRBD1|once|TRBV6-5|15
CASSRTGTGETEAFF
TGTGCCAGCAGCCGAACCGGGACAGGGGAAACTGAAGCTTTCTTT
>TRBJ2-3|NA|NA|TRBV7-9|18
CASSLTWFGGRGTDTQYF
TGTGCCAGCAGCTTAACTTGGTTTGGGGGGAGAGGCACAGATACGCAGTATTTT
>TRBJ2-5|NA|NA|TRBV12-3/TRBV12-4|13
CASSLYGAGTQYF
TGTGCCAGCAGCCTATATGGGGCAGGGACCCAGTACTTC
>TRBJ2-7|TRBD1|NA|TRBV6-5|13
CAGRTGFSYEQYF
TGTGCCGGGCGGACAGGATTCTCCTACGAGCAGTACTTC
>TRBJ2-1|NA|NA|TRBV24-1|16
CATSDFRGGSYNEQFF
TGTGCCACCAGTGATTTTAGAGGGGGCTCCTACAATGAGCAGTTCTTC
>TRBJ2-1|TRBD2|NA|TRBV7-2|16
CASSPTLAGPYNEQFF
TGTGCCAGCAGCCCCACCCTAGCGGGGCCTTACAATGAGCAGTTCTTC
>TRBJ1-4|TRBD1|NA|TRBV9|15
CASSVTGTGVEKLFF
TGTGCCAGCAGCGTAACCGGGACAGGGGTCGAAAAACTGTTTTTT
>TRBJ1-2|TRBD1|NA|TRBV27|15
CASSPLGQGNYGYTF
TGTGCCAGCAGCCCCTTGGGACAGGGAAACTATGGCTACACCTTC
>TRBJ2-5|NA|NA|TRBV6-2/TRBV6-3|17
CASSYSYGASVGETQYF
TGTGCCAGCAGTTACTCTTACGGGGCTAGCGTTGGGGAGACCCAGTACTTC
>TRBJ2-1|TRBD2|few|TRBV24-1|16
CATSDSGLALSDEQFF
TGTGCCACCAGTGATTCGGGACTAGCGCTATCCGATGAGCAGTTCTTC